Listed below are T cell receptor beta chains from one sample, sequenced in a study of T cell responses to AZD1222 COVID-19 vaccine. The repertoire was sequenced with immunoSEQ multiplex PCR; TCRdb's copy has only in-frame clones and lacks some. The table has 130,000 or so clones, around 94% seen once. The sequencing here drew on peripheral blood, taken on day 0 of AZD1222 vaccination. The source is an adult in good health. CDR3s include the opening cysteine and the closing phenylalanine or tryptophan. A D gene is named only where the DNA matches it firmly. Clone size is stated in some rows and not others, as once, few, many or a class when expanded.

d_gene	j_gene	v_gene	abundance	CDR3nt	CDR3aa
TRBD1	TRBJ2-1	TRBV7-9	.	TGTGCCAGCAGCCGCGGACAGGGAGGAGAGCAGTTCTTC	CASSRGQGGEQFF
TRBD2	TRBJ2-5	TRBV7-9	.	TGTGCCAGCAGCCCTCGACTAGCGGGAAAAGAGACCCAGTACTTC	CASSPRLAGKETQYF
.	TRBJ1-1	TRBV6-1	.	TGTGCCAGCAGTGAAACAGTAGCGGGATTGACTGAAGCTTTCTTT	CASSETVAGLTEAFF
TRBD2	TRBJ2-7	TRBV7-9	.	TGTGCCAGCAGCTTCACCAGCGGGAGTTACGAGCAGTACTTC	CASSFTSGSYEQYF
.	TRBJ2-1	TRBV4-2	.	TGTGCCAGCAGCCCCCGTGGCGAGGATGAGCAGTTCTTC	CASSPRGEDEQFF
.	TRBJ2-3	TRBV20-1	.	TGCAGTGGGCCCGAAGGGAATACGCAGTATTTT	CSGPEGNTQYF
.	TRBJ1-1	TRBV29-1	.	TGCAGCGTAAGGACTTCGCGCACTGAAGCTTTCTTT	CSVRTSRTEAFF
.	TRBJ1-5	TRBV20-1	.	TGCAGTGCTAGTATTCACAGGGTTAATCAGCCCCAGCATTTT	CSASIHRVNQPQHF
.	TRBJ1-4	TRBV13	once	TGTGCCAGCAGCTTAGGCCGGACGGGGGGGCGCGATGAAAAACTGTTTTTT	CASSLGRTGGRDEKLFF
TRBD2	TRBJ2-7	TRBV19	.	TGTGCCAGTAGTTCGGGACTAGCGGGAGCCAGCGTTAGATACGAGCAGTACTTC	CASSSGLAGASVRYEQYF
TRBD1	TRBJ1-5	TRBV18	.	TGTGCCAGCTCATGGGGGACAGGGAGTAGCAATCAGCCCCAGCATTTT	CASSWGTGSSNQPQHF
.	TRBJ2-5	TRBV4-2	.	TGTGCCAGCAGCCAAGAGTCGATAGGGTGGGAGACCCAGTACTTC	CASSQESIGWETQYF
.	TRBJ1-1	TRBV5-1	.	TGCGCCAGCAGCTCAATAACAGGTAACACTGAAGCTTTCTTT	CASSSITGNTEAFF
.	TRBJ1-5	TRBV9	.	TGTGCCAGCAGCGCGGGGGGTGGCAGCAATCAGCCCCAGCATTTT	CASSAGGGSNQPQHF
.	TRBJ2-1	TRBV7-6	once	TGTGCCAGCAGCTTAGTTGATAGCAGCTACAATGAGCAGTTCTTC	CASSLVDSSYNEQFF